These 19 T cell receptor beta chains were sequenced from one sample in a study of T-cell memory formation after mild COVID-19. TCRdb reanalysed the 5' RACE reads using MiXCR and keeps one entry per CDR3 protein. The table records 200,000 to 300,000 distinct CDR3 sequences, roughly 10% of them present only once. Sequencing was performed on PBMCs or a T cell subset sorted from them (not recorded which). Receptors originate from a man in his late teens or twenties who had mild COVID-19 (a few samples of this study predate the infection). Cell type and time point are not known.

This clonotype came up a few times. V and J are TRBV7-2 and TRBJ2-3; 9 nucleotides match TRBD2. The CDR3 runs 15 residues. The V gene's germline CDR1 is SGHTA and CDR2 FQGNSA. Germline trimming cut 7 bases from V and 7 bases from J; bases unmatched to any gene: 12. DNA for the CDR3: TGTGCCAGCACCCCACGCCTAGCGGGGACGCATACGCAGTATTTT. It specifies CASTPRLAGTHTQYF.

This sequence joins TRBV5-1 and TRBJ1-2; TRBD1 agrees at 7 bases. The CDR3 totals 15 residues. Looked up from germline, CDR1 is SGHRS and CDR2 is YFSETQ. Unmatched junction bases numbered 9, after V lost 3 bases and J lost 4 bases. DNA of the CDR3: TGCGCCAGCAGCTCGGGGGACAGTCCTTCCTATGGCTACACCTTC. Encoded protein: CASSSGDSPSYGYTF. Full variable domain (missing parts from reference TRBV5-1 and TRBJ1-2): KAGVTQTPRYLIKTRGQQVTLSCSPISGHRSVSWYQQTPGQGLQFLFEYFSETQRNKGNFPGRFSGRQFSNSRSEMNVSTLELGDSALYLCASSSGDSPSYGYTFGSGTRLTVV.

This sequence joins TRBV7-2 and TRBJ2-5, with TRBD2 matching 9 bases. The trim removed 5 bases at V and 6 bases at J, leaving 7 bases unmatched. Looked up from germline, CDR1 is SGHTA and CDR2 is FQGNSA. The CDR3 is 14 amino acids. CDR3 DNA: TGTGCCAGCAGCGAGAGCGGGGGGCGTCAGACCCAGTACTTC. As protein: CASSESGGRQTQYF.

The chain has TRBV6-5 and TRBJ1-1; D is possibly TRBD1 (5 bases). The V end was cut by 5 bases, the J end by 4 bases, with 14 bases between. CDR1 MNHEY and CDR2 SVGAGI come from the germline V gene. The CDR3 spans 14 residues. The CDR3 region has the DNA TGTGCCAGCAGTATGCAGGACGGGGGCACTGAAGCTTTCTTT. Amino acid sequence: CASSMQDGGTEAFF.

The CDR3 nucleotides read TGTGCCAGCAGCTTCACTATCTCAGGGGTCGGAAACACCATATATTTT. This gives the protein CASSFTISGVGNTIYF. J is TRBJ1-3 and V is TRBV7-2; perhaps TRBD1 as D (6 bases). The germline V and J ends were trimmed by 3 bases and 4 bases, with 16 bases remaining between them. CDR1 SGHTA and CDR2 FQGNSA come from the germline V gene. The CDR3 consists of 16 residues. Complete variable domain (other parts from reference TRBV7-2 and TRBJ1-3): GAGVSQSPSNKVTEKGKDVELRCDPISGHTALYWYRQSLGQGLEFLIYFQGNSAPDKSGLPSDRFSAERTGGSVSTLTIQRTQQEDSAVYLCASSFTISGVGNTIYFGEGSWLTVV.

This clonotype was seen more than once but under ten times. The gene calls are TRBV15 and TRBJ2-1; 10 bases are a match to TRBD2. The CDR3 covers 16 residues. V lost 1 base to trimming and J lost 8 bases; unmatched junction nucleotides: 8. CDR1 and CDR2 (germline): LNHNV, YYDKDF (reference sequence). The CDR3 sequence is CATSRVAGGPGDEQFF. For the CDR3, the DNA is TGTGCCACCAGCAGAGTAGCGGGGGGACCGGGGGATGAGCAGTTCTTC.

This CDR3 reads CASSLDRRGEAFF. The CDR3 coding sequence is TGCGCCAGCAGCCTAGACCGGAGGGGCGAAGCTTTCTTT. The V call is TRBV4-3, the J call TRBJ1-1; D may be TRBD1 (5 bases). This CDR3 region has 13 residues. CDR1 is LGHNA, CDR2 YSLEER, per germline. The germline V and J ends were trimmed by 4 bases and 8 bases, with 14 bases remaining between them.

The chain has TRBV11-3 and TRBJ2-3; D not certain. CDR3 length: 14 amino acids. The V gene's germline CDR1 is SGHNT and CDR2 YENEEA. Trimming removed 0 bases from V and 2 bases from J, with 6 bases in between. This CDR3 is CASSLDGNTDTQYF. The CDR3 nucleotides read TGTGCCAGCAGCTTAGATGGAAACACAGATACGCAGTATTTT. Filled out from reference TRBV11-3 and TRBJ2-3, the complete variable domain reads EAGVVQSPRYKIIEKKQPVAFWCNPISGHNTLYWYLQNLGQGPELLIRYENEEAVDDSQLPKDRFSAERLKGVDSTLKIQPAELGDSAVYLCASSLDGNTDTQYFGPGTRLTVL.

This clonotype was counted only a few times. The rearrangement links TRBV6-2 or TRBV6-3 to TRBJ1-2; 8 bases line up with TRBD1. Germline V CDR1 and CDR2: MNHEY, SVGEGT. J gave up 6 bases and V 2 bases, and 8 bases lay outside the gene matches. The CDR3 is 15 residues long. As DNA, the CDR3 is TGTGCCAGCAGTTACCTCGGACAGGGAAGTGATGGCTACACCTTC. Translated: CASSYLGQGSDGYTF.

This clonotype was detected ten times or more. The V gene is TRBV2, the J gene TRBJ2-4; tentative D call: TRBD2 (5 bases). Trimming left V 2 bases short and J 3 bases short, with 8 bases between. This CDR3 has 14 residues. The V gene's germline CDR1 is SNHLY and CDR2 FYNNEI. The CDR3 sequence: CASSELEVKNIQYF. Written as DNA, the CDR3 is TGTGCCAGCAGTGAATTGGAGGTCAAAAACATTCAGTACTTC.

The rearrangement uses TRBV20-1 and TRBJ2-1, with TRBD2 matching over 7 bases. This CDR3 has 16 amino acids. Looked up from germline, CDR1 is DFQATT and CDR2 is SNEGSKA (reference sequence). V shed 1 base and J 4 bases; nucleotides not matched to a gene: 10. CDR3 sequence: CSARGRGLRGYNEQFF. In nucleotides, the CDR3 is TGCAGTGCTAGAGGGAGAGGTCTGCGGGGGTACAATGAGCAGTTCTTC.

In its sample, this clonotype was seen once. The rearrangement links TRBV15 to TRBJ1-1; D uncertain. The CDR3 totals 16 residues. V was pared by 4 bases and J by 0 bases, with 15 bases between. Germline CDR1 reads LNHNV; CDR2 reads YYDKDF (reference sequence). The CDR3 coding sequence is TGTGCCACCAGCACCTTGGCCCCCGGACTGAACACTGAAGCTTTCTTT. Translation: CATSTLAPGLNTEAFF.

This clonotype turned up a few times. CDR3 sequence: CASSGPRSFSPSNYGYTF. The CDR3 DNA is TGTGCCAGCAGCGGGCCGCGGTCCTTCTCCCCCTCTAACTATGGCTACACCTTC. The chain couples TRBV5-5 to TRBJ1-2, with D unclear. The CDR3 has 18 residues. V gave up 4 bases and J gave up 0 bases, with 22 bases separating them. CDR1 and CDR2 from the germline V gene are SGHKS and YYEKEE (reference sequence).

Only a few counts were recorded for this clonotype. The V call is TRBV7-9, the J call TRBJ2-4; 12 nucleotides align to TRBD2. The trim removed 6 bases at V and 2 bases at J, leaving 5 bases unmatched. Looked up from germline, CDR1 is SEHNR and CDR2 is FQNEAQ (reference sequence). The CDR3 is 16 amino acids. The CDR3 region is CASSWTSGVSKNIQYF. The CDR3 region has the DNA TGTGCCAGCAGTTGGACTAGCGGGGTATCCAAAAACATTCAGTACTTC.

This clonotype was found a few times. The chain employs TRBV9 and TRBJ1-2, with 7 bases lining up with TRBD1. Per germline, CDR1 SGDLS and CDR2 YYNGEE. The CDR3 runs to 14 residues. Trimming at V came to 3 bases and at J to 5 bases, leaving 7 bases not matched to a gene. The CDR3 nucleotides read TGTGCCAGCAGCGACAGGGGCCGAGAGTATGGCTACACCTTC. Its translation: CASSDRGREYGYTF.

V is TRBV2 and J is TRBJ2-7; D possibly corresponds to TRBD1 (5 bases). CDR1 and CDR2 from the germline V gene are SNHLY and FYNNEI. Trimming left V 3 bases short and J 3 bases short, with 12 bases between. The CDR3 runs 14 residues. CDR3 DNA sequence: TGTGCCAGCAGTGATCAGGGTAGGGACTACGAGCAGTACTTC. This encodes CASSDQGRDYEQYF.

This clonotype was observed at least ten times. The gene calls are TRBV4-2 and TRBJ2-3; D call uncertain. The V gene's germline CDR1 is LGHNA and CDR2 YNFKEQ. This CDR3 is 13 amino acids long. V lost 0 bases to trimming and J lost 3 bases, with 4 bases between them. This CDR3 is CASSQDRTDTQYF. The CDR3 DNA reads as TGTGCCAGCAGCCAAGACAGGACAGATACGCAGTATTTT.

The chain employs TRBV5-1 and TRBJ2-3, with a possible D match to TRBD2 (5 bases). The ends were cut back, 2 bases at V and 6 bases at J, with 13 bases in the middle. This CDR3 region has 14 residues. Germline V gene data show CDR1 as SGHRS and CDR2 as YFSETQ. Here the CDR3 reads CASSLAVPLDTQYF. CDR3 nucleotides: TGCGCCAGCAGCTTAGCGGTTCCCCTGGATACGCAGTATTTT. The full variable domain, rest sourced from reference TRBV5-1 and TRBJ2-3, is KAGVTQTPRYLIKTRGQQVTLSCSPISGHRSVSWYQQTPGQGLQFLFEYFSETQRNKGNFPGRFSGRQFSNSRSEMNVSTLELGDSALYLCASSLAVPLDTQYFGPGTRLTVL.

This clonotype was seen only a few times. The rearrangement links TRBV3-1 to TRBJ2-1; a weak D match, TRBD1 (6 bases). V was trimmed by 3 bases and J by 0 bases, leaving 12 bases between them. Germline assignment: CDR1 LGHDT and CDR2 YNNKEL (reference sequence). The CDR3 totals 16 residues. The DNA of the CDR3 is TGTGCCAGCAGCCAGTCCCAGGGGAGCTCCTACAATGAGCAGTTCTTC. Residues: CASSQSQGSSYNEQFF.